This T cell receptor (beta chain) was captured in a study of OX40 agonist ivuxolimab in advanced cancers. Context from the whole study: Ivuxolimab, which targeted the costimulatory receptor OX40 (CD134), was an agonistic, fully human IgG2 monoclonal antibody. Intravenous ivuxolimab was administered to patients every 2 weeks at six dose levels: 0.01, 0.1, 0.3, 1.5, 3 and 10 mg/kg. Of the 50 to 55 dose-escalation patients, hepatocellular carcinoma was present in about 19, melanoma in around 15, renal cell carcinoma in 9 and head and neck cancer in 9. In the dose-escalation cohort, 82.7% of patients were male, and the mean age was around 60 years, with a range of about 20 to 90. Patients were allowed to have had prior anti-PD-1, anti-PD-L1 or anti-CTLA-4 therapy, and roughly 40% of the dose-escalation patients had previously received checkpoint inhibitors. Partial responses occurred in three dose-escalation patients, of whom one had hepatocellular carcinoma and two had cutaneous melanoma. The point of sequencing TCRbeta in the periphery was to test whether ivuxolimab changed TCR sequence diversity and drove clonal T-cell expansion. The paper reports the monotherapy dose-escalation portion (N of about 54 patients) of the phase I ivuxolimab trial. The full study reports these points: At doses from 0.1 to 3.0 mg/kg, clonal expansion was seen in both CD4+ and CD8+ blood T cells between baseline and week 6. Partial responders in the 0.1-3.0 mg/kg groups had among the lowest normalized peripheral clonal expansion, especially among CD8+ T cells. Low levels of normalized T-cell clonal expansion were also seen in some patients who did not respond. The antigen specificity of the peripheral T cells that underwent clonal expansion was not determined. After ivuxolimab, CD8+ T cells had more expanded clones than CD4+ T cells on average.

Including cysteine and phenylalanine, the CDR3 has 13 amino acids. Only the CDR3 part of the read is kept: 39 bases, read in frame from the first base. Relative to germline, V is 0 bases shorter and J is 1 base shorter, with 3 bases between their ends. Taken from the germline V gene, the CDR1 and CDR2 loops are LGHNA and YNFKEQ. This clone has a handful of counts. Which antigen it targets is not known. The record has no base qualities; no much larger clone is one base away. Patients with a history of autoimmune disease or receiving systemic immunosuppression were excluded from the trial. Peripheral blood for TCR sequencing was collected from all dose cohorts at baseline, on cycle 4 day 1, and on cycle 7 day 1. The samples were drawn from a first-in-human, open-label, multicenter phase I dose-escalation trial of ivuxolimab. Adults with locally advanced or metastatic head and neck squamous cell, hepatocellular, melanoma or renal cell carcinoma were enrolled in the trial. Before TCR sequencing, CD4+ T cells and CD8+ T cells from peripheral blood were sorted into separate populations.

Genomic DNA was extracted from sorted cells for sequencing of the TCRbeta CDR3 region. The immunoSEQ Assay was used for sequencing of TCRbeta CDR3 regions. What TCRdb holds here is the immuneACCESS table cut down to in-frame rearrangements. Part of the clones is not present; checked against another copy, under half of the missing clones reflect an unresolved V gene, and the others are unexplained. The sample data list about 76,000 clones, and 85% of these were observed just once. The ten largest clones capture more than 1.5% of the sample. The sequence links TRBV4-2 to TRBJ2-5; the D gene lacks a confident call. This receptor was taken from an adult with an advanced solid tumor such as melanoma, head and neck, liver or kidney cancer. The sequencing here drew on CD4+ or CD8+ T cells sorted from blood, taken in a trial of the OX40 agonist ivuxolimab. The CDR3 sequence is CASSQDPQETQYF. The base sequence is TGTGCCAGCAGCCAAGATCCCCAAGAGACCCAGTACTTC.